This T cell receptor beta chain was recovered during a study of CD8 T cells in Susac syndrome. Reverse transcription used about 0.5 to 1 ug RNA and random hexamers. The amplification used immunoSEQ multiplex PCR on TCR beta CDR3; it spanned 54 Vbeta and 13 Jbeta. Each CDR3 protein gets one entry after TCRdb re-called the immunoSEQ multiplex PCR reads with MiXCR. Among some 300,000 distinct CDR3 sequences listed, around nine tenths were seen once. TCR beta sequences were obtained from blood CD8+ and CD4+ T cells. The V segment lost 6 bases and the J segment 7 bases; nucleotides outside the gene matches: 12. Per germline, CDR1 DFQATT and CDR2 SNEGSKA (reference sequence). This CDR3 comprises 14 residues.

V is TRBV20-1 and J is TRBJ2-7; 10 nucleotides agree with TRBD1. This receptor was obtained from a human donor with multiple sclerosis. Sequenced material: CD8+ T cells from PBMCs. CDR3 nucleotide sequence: TGCAGTGCGTCCGGACAGGGGGATTATGTAGAGCAGTACTTC. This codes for CSASGQGDYVEQYF.